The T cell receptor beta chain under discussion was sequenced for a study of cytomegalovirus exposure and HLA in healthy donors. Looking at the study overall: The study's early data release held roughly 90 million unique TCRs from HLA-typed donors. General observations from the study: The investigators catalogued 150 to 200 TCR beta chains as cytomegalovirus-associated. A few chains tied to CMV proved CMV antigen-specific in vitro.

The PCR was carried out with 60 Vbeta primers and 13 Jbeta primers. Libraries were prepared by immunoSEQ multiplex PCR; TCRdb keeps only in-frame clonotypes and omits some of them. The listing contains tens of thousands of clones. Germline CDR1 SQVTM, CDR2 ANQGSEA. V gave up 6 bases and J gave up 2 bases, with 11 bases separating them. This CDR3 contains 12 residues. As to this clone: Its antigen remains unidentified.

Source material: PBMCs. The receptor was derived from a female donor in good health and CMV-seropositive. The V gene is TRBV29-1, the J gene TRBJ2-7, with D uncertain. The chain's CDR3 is CSVGRVAYEQYF. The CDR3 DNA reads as TGCAGCGTGGGTCGGGTAGCCTACGAGCAGTACTTC.